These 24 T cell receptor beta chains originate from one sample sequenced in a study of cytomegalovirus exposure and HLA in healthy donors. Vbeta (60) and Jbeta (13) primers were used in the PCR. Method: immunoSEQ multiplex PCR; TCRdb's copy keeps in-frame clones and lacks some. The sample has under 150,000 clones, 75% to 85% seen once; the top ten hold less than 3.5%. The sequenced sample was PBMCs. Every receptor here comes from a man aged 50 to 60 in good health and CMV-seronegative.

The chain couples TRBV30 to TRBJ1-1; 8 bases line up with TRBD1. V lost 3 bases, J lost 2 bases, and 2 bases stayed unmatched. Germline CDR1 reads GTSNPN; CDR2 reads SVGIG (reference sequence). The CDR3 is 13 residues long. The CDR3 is CAWRDRGNTEAFF. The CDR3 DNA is TGTGCCTGGAGAGACAGGGGTAACACTGAAGCTTTCTTT. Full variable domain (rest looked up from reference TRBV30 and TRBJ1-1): SQTIHQWPATLVQPVGSPLSLECTVEGTSNPNLYWYRQAAGRGLQLLFYSVGIGQISSEVPQNLSASRPQDRQFILSSKKLLLSDSGFYLCAWRDRGNTEAFFGQGTRLTVV.

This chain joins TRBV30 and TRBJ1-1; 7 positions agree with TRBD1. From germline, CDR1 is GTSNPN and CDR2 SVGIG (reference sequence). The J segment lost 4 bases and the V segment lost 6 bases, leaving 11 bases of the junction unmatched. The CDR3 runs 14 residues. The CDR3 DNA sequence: TGTGCCTGCACCGGGACAGCGAGTTTCACTGAAGCTTTCTTT. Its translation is CACTGTASFTEAFF.

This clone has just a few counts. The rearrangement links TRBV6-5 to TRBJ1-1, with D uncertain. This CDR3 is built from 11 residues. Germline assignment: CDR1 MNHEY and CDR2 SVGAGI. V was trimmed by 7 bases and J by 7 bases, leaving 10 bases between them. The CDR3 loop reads CASTRGREAFF. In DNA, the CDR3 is TGTGCCAGCACCCGTGGGCGTGAAGCTTTCTTT.

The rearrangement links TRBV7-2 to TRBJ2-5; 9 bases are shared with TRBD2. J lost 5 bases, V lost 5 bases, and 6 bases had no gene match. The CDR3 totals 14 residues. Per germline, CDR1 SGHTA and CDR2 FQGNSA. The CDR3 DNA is TGTGCCAGCAGCCCGGGACTAGCTACCGAGACCCAGTACTTC. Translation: CASSPGLATETQYF.

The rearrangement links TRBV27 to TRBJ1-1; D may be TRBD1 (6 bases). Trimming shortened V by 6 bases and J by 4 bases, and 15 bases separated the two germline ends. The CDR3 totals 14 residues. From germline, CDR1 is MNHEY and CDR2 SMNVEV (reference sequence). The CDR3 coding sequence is TGTGCCAGCAGGGACCCCAGGGGATCCACTGAAGCTTTCTTT. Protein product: CASRDPRGSTEAFF.

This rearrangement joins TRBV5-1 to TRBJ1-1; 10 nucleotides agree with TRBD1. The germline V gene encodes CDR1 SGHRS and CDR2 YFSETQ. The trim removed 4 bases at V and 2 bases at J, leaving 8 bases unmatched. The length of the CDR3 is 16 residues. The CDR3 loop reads CASSPWGDRGNTEAFF. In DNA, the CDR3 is TGCGCCAGCAGCCCTTGGGGGGACAGGGGAAACACTGAAGCTTTCTTT.

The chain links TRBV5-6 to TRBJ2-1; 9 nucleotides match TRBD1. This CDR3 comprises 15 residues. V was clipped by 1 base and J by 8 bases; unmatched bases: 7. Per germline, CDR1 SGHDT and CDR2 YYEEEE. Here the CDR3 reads CASSLYWTGAHEQFF. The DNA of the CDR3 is TGTGCCAGCAGCTTGTATTGGACAGGGGCTCATGAGCAGTTCTTC. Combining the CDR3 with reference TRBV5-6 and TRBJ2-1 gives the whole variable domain DAGVTQSPTHLIKTRGQQVTLRCSPKSGHDTVSWYQQALGQGPQFIFQYYEEEERQRGNFPDRFSGHQFPNYSSELNVNALLLGDSALYLCASSLYWTGAHEQFFGPGTRLTVL.

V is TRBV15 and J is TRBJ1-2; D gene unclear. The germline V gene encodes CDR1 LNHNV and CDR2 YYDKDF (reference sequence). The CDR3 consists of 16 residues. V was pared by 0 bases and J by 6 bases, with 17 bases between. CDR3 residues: CATSRDLGRWVDGYTF. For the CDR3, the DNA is TGTGCCACCAGCAGAGATCTAGGAAGATGGGTAGATGGCTACACCTTC.

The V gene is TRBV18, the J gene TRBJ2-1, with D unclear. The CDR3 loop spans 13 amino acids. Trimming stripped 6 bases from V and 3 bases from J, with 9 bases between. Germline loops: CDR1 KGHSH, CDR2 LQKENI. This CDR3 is CASSEMSYNEQFF. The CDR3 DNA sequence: TGTGCCAGCTCGGAGATGAGCTACAATGAGCAGTTCTTC.

This CDR3 reads CASSLVQRGLGNEQFF. The CDR3 coding sequence is TGTGCCAGCAGCTTAGTCCAGCGGGGGCTCGGAAATGAGCAGTTCTTC. The chain carries TRBV11-2 and TRBJ2-1; 8 bases align to TRBD2. With V trimmed by 1 base and J by 7 bases, 9 bases remained unmatched. CDR1 SGHAT and CDR2 FQNNGV come from the germline V gene. The CDR3 runs 16 residues.

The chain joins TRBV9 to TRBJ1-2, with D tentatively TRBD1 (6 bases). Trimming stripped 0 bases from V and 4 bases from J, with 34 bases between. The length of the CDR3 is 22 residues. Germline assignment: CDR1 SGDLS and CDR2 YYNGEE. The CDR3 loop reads CASSVAGSGYGQPSVGVYGYTF. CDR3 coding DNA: TGTGCCAGCAGCGTAGCAGGATCGGGCTACGGACAGCCAAGCGTCGGAGTCTATGGCTACACCTTC. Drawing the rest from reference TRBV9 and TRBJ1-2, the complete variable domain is DSGVTQTPKHLITATGQRVTLRCSPRSGDLSVYWYQQSLDQGLQFLIQYYNGEERAKGNILERFSAQQFPDLHSELNLSSLELGDSALYFCASSVAGSGYGQPSVGVYGYTFGSGTRLTVV.

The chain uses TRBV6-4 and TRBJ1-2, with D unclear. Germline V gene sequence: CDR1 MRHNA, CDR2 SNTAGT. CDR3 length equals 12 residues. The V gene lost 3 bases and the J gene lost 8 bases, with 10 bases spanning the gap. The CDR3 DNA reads TGTGCCAGCAGTGAGTGGCTTTGGGGCTACACCTTC. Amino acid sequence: CASSEWLWGYTF.

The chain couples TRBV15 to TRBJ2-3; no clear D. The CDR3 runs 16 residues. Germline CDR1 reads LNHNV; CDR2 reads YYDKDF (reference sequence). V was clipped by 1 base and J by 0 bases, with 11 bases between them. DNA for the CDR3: TGTGCCACCAGCAGAGTGACCCCTAGGAGCACAGATACGCAGTATTTT. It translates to CATSRVTPRSTDTQYF.

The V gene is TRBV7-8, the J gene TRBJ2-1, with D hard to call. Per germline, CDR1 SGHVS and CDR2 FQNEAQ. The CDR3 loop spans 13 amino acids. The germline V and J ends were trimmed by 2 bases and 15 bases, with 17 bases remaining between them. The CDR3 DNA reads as TGTGCCAGCAGCTTAACCGCCAGGCGAGTCGGGTTCTTC. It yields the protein CASSLTARRVGFF.

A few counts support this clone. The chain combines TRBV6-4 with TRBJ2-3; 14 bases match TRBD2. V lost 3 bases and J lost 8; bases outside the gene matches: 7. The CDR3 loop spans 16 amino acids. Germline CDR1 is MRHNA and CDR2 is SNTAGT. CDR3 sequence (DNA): TGTGCCAGCAGTGAGAGCCCGGGGACTAGCGGGGGTACGCAGTATTTT. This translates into CASSESPGTSGGTQYF.

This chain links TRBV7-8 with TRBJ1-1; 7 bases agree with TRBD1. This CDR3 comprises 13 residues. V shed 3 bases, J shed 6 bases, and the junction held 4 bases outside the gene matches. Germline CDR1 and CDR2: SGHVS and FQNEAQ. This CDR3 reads CASSFPDRPEAFF. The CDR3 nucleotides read TGTGCCAGCAGCTTCCCGGACAGGCCTGAAGCTTTCTTT.

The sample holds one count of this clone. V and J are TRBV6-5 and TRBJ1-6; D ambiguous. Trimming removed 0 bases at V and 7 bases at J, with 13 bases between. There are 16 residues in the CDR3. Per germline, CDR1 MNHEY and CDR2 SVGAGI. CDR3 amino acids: CASSYSRAGRNSPLHF. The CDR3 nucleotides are TGTGCCAGCAGTTACTCGAGGGCCGGGAGGAATTCACCCCTCCACTTT.

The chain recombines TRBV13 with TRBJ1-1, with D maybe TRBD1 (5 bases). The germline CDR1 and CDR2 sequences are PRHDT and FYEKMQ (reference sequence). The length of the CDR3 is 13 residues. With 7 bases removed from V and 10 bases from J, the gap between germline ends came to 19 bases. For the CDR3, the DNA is TGTGCCAGCACCGGGGGGGTCCGCCGAGGAGCTTTCTTT. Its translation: CASTGGVRRGAFF.

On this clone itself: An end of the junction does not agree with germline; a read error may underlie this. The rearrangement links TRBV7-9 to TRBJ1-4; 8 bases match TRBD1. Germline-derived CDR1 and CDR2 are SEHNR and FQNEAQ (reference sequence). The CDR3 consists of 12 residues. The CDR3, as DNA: TGTGCCAGCAGCCTGACAGGGGAAAGACTGTTTTTT. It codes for CASSLTGERLFF.

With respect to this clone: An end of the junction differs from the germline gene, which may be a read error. For the CDR3, the DNA is TGCGCCGGCAGCCCTTACTCGAATGGAGGGACTGAAGCTTTCTTT. It codes for CAGSPYSNGGTEAFF. The chain combines TRBV4-3 with TRBJ1-1; D not resolved. The CDR3 covers 15 residues. Germline CDR1 is LGHNA and CDR2 is YSLEER.

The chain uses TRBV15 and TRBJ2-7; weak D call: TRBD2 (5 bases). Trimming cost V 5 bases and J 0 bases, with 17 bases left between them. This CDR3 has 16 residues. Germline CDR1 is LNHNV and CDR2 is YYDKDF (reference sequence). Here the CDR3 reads CATSRPAGGSSYEQYF. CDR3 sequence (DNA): TGTGCCACCAGCCGACCCGCGGGTGGTAGCTCCTACGAGCAGTACTTC.

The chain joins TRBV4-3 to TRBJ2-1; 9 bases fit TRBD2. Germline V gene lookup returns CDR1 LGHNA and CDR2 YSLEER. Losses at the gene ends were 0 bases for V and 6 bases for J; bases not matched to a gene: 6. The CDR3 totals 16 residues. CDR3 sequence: CASSQEWTSASNEQFF. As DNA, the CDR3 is TGCGCCAGCAGCCAAGAATGGACTAGCGCATCCAATGAGCAGTTCTTC.

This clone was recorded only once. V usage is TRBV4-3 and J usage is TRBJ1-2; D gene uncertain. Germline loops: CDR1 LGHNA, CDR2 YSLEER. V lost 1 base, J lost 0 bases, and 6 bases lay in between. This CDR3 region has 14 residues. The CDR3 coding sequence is TGCGCCAGCAGCCAAGGAGAGACTAACTATGGCTACACCTTC. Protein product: CASSQGETNYGYTF.

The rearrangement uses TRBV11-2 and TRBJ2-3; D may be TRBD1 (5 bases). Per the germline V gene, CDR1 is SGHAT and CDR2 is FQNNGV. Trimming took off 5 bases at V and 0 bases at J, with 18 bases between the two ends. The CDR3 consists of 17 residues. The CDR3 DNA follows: TGTGCCAGCAGCCCGCCCCGTCTGGGGCCTAGCACAGATACGCAGTATTTT. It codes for CASSPPRLGPSTDTQYF.